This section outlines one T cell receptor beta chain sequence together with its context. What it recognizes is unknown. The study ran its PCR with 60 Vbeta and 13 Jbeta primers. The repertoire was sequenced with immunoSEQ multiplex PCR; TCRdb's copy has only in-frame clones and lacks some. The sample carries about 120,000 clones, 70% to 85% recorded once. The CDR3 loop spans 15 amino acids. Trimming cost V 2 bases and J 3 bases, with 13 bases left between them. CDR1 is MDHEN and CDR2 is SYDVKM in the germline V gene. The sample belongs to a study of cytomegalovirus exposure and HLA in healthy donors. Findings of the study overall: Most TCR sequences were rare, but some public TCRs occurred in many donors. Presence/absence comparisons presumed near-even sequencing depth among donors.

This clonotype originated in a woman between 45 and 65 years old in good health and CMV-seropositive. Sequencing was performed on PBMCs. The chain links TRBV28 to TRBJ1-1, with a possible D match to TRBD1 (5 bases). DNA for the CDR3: TGTGCCAGCAGTTTAGTGGGGCGCGGTGACACTGAAGCTTTCTTT. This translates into CASSLVGRGDTEAFF.